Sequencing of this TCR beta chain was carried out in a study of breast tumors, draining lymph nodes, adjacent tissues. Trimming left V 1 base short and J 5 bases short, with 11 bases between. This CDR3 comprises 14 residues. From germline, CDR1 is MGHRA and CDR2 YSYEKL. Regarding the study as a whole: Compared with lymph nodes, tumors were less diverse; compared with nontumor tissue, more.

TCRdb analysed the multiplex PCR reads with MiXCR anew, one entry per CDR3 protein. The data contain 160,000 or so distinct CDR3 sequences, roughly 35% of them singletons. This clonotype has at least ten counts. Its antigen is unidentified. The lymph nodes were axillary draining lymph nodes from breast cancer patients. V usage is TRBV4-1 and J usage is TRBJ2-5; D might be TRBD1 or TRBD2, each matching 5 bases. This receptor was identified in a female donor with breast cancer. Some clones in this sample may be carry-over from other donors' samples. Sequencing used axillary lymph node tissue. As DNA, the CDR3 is TGCGCCAGCAGCCAAGTTGGGGGTGTGGAGACCCAGTACTTC. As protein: CASSQVGGVETQYF.